This entry is about one TCR beta chain. The record originates from a study of blood T cell repertoires in COVID-19. For the study at large: Material from acute and convalescent COVID-19 was sourced from the United States, Italy and Spain. In each case, the material was cDNA or gDNA derived from T cells, B-cell-depleted T cells, or PBMCs.

Methods used by the authors: Nucleated cell counts were estimated from reference gene primer amplification. Profiling relied on immunoSEQ multiplex PCR, and the TCRdb table lists in-frame clones only, not all of them. D and trimming were read from the DNA, whereas the V and J calls and clone size are those reported in that table. In the table there are 300,000 or so clones, roughly 84% of which are singletons. Trimming pared 0 bases from V and 6 bases from J, leaving 6 bases between. CDR3 length: 12 amino acids. Germline CDR1 is SEHNR and CDR2 is FQNEAQ (reference sequence). This TCR was recovered from a man in his fifties or sixties with active or convalescent COVID-19. Specimen: peripheral blood. This chain connects TRBV7-9 to TRBJ2-7; no definite D call. The chain's CDR3 is CASSLASFEQYF. In nucleotides, the CDR3 is TGTGCCAGCAGCTTAGCTAGTTTCGAGCAGTACTTC.